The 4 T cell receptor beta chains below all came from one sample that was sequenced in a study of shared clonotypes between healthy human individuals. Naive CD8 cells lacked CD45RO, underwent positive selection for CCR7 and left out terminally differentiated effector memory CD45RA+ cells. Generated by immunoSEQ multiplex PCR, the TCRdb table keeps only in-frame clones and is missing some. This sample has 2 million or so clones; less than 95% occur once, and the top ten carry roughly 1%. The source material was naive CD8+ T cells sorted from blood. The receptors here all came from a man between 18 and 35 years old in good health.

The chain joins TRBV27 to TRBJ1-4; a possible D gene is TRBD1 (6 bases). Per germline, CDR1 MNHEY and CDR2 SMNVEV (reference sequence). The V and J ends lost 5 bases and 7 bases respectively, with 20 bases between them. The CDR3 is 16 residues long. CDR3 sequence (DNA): TGTGCCAGCAGTCCGTCCTCAGGGGAGATCGGTGAAAAACTGTTTTTT. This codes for CASSPSSGEIGEKLFF.

DNA of the CDR3: TGTGCCAGCAGTGAAGGACAGGGGGAAGAGACCCAGTACTTC. Translated, it gives CASSEGQGEETQYF. The rearrangement uses TRBV2 and TRBJ2-5, with 9 bases matching TRBD1. This CDR3 has 14 amino acids. Germline loops: CDR1 SNHLY, CDR2 FYNNEI. V shed 1 base and J 3 bases; nucleotides not matched to a gene: 0.

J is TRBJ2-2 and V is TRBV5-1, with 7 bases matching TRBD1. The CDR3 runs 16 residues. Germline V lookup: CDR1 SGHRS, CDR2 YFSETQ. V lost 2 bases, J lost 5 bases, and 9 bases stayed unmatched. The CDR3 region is CASSFLTGMETGELFF. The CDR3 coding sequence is TGCGCCAGCAGCTTTCTGACAGGGATGGAAACCGGGGAGCTGTTTTTT. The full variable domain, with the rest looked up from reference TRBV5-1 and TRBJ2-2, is KAGVTQTPRYLIKTRGQQVTLSCSPISGHRSVSWYQQTPGQGLQFLFEYFSETQRNKGNFPGRFSGRQFSNSRSEMNVSTLELGDSALYLCASSFLTGMETGELFFGEGSRLTVL.

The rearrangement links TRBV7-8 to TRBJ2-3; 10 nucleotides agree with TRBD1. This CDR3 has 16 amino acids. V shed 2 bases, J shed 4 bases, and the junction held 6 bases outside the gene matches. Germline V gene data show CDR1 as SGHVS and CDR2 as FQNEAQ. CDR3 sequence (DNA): TGTGCCAGCAGCTTACCCGGGACAGGGGTCTCAGATACGCAGTATTTT. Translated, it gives CASSLPGTGVSDTQYF.